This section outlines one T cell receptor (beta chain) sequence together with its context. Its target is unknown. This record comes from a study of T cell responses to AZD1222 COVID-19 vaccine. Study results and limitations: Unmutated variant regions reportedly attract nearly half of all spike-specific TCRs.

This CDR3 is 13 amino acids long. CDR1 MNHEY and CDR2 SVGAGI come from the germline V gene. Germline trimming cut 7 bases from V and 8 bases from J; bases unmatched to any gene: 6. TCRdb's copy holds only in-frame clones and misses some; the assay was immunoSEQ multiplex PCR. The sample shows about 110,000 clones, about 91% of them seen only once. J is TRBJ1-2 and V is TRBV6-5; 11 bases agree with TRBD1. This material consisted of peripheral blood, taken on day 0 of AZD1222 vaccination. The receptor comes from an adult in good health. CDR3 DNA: TGTGCCAGCATCTCGGACAGGGGGCGCGGCTACACCTTC. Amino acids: CASISDRGRGYTF.